This T cell receptor (beta chain) was found in a study of blood T cell repertoires in COVID-19. Whole-study context: Acute and convalescent COVID-19 specimens originated in the United States, Italy and Spain.

Measured with immunoSEQ multiplex PCR; TCRdb has only the in-frame clones, and not every one. The data hold 100,000 to 150,000 clones, with about 74% observed a single time. There are 16 residues in the CDR3. CDR1 SGDLS and CDR2 YYNGEE come from the germline V gene. V gave up 0 bases and J gave up 0 bases, with 11 bases separating them. Sequenced: peripheral blood. The V call is TRBV9, the J call TRBJ2-3, with a weak D call TRBD2 (5 bases). The origin of this receptor is a man in his 70s with acute or convalescent COVID-19. This CDR3 is CASSVVGVPSTDTQYF. As DNA, the CDR3 is TGTGCCAGCAGCGTAGTCGGGGTCCCTAGCACAGATACGCAGTATTTT.